This T cell receptor beta chain was identified during a study of cytomegalovirus exposure and HLA in healthy donors (TCRdb year 2017). In the study overall: In an earlier analysis of some 610 of the donors, 276 Gb of sequence data and 100 million or so unique TCR beta sequences from roughly 200 million T cells were reported. Roughly 300 gigabases of sequencing data and around 87 million unique TCR sequences were included in an early release covering about 600 HLA-typed donors. The genetic ancestry cluster associated with self-reported Caucasian donors included roughly 84% of the approximately 400 genotyped donors. The study was designed to test whether signatures of past pathogen exposure could be identified by cataloging public T cell receptors. Using immunosequencing, the study profiled T cell repertoires from 640 or so subjects and related those repertoires to cytomegalovirus serostatus. Along with the approximately 600-subject first cohort, a separate validation cohort of some 130 different subjects was used. To predict cytomegalovirus infection status, the study brought together high-throughput TCR immunosequencing, statistical association of individual TCRs with disease status, and machine learning. To study patterns of TCR occurrence, a later analysis re-analyzed previously published TCR beta repertoires from several hundred donors and added high-resolution HLA genotyping. In the later analysis, no new phenotypic data were used to find candidate immune exposures; instead, reliance was placed on TCR beta sequences and their occurrence across donors. In an earlier analysis of more than 550 of the donors, high-throughput TCR beta sequencing was used to judge whether each TCR beta V gene segment behaved as functional or pseudogenic. Donor age, sex, ethnicity and CMV serostatus were collected together with the repertoire data. Genome-wide SNP genotypes for about 65% of the 666 donors were used in a later genetic analysis, which treated that subset as a discovery cohort. Every discovery cohort repertoire had been produced on one sequencing platform. Class I and class II HLA loci were covered by the typing at four-digit resolution. Typing coverage varied by locus: roughly 629-630 donors for A, B, C, DRB1 and DQB1; approximately 560 for DQA1; more than 600 for DPA1; approximately 450 for DPB1. Four or five DR-DQ haplotypes were handled as single units for association and clustering, since linkage in the cohort was strong. Among about 370 genotyped donors of the cohort, an average of approximately 220,000 unique TCR beta nucleotide sequences was sequenced per donor, of which about 19% were non-productive. Results and caveats for the whole study, not just this receptor: A later analysis associated approximately 17,000 TCR beta sequences with specific HLA alleles at a false discovery rate of 0.05. A cluster of highly shared sequence variants was judged likely to represent a technical artifact of the sequencing pipeline. Most TCR sequences were observed very rarely across donors, whereas some public TCRs were present in many individuals. An earlier analysis of several hundred of the donors showed that most TCR beta V segments appeared in productive rearrangements either about 87% or about 30% of the time, which broadly matched IMGT annotations. According to a later genetic analysis, donors in an Asian-associated ancestry cluster had fewer N-insertions in productive TCRs than the approximately 700-donor mean. Because counts were too low, roughly 18 rarely observed V segments, including chromosome 9 orphons, were left out of the earlier analysis of about 500 of the donors. The cohort was sequenced for TCR beta chains only, and without alpha or paired-chain data the features that could be detected were limited. When HLA alleles, especially DR and DQ, strongly co-occurred, TCR associations were difficult to assign to individual alleles. The classifier was reported to diagnose cytomegalovirus status with high specificity and sensitivity in both the original cohort and the validation cohort. The 87-base-pair reads could not distinguish some IMGT-functional V segments, including TRBV6-2 and TRBV6-3, so those segments were excluded. A further reported finding was that TCR beta sequences accurately predicted the HLA-A and HLA-B alleles for most subjects in the first cohort. Presence/absence analyses assumed roughly uniform sequencing depth across donors, an assumption that may not hold. A few of the identified cytomegalovirus-associated TCR beta chains were confirmed in vitro to be specific for cytomegalovirus antigens. For the cohort, immune exposure information was limited to CMV serostatus. Most CMV-associated TCR beta chains appeared to be HLA-restricted in a later analysis, and the HLA associations seemed to be driven largely by CMV exposure. A later analysis reported that several top co-occurrence clusters appeared linked to parvovirus B19, influenza, CMV and Epstein-Barr virus. Linkage disequilibrium might explain the correlated functional status among segregating V segments, but an unknown experimental factor could not be ruled out. The study gave a list of about 160 TCR beta chains associated with cytomegalovirus. The authors suggested that the approach could potentially be generalized to other disease states and immunological phenotypes. In a later analysis, TCR association rates were found to vary across HLA loci, with the most associated TCRs seen for DRB1 alleles and the fewest for HLA-C alleles. Because HLA typing was missing for some donors at each locus, association tests included only the typed subset. A later genetic analysis associated a missense DCLRE1C variant with V-gene and J-gene trimming of TCR beta chains, and an independent cohort replicated the association. Compared with equally common non-associated chains, HLA-associated TCR beta chains in a later analysis were more clonally expanded and had lower generation probabilities.

The cohort comprised hundreds of healthy bone marrow donors. At the time of sampling, all cohort members were nominally healthy, though unrecorded immune exposures were likely present. The donor tested CMV seronegative, placing the donor among the 352 seronegative members of the cohort. Every donor gave a peripheral blood sample, and the peripheral blood mononuclear cells from that sample were used for TCR beta sequencing. The Qiagen DNeasy Blood Extraction Kit was used to extract genomic DNA from the blood cell samples. Comment on this clone: This clone's antigen is unknown. No qualities accompany the bases; no much larger clone lies one base away.

V drops 0 bases and J drops 0 bases, leaving 15 bases in between. The CDR3 has 17 amino acids, counting the end cysteine and phenylalanine. Of all the DNA, just the CDR3 is kept, 51 bases in frame from base 1. The CDR1 and CDR2 encoded by the germline V gene (reference sequence) are GTSNPN and SVGIG. Library prep was done by the immunoSEQ multiplex PCR assay. For the multiplex PCR, a mixture combining 60 forward primers for TCR Vbeta segments and 13 reverse primers for TCR Jbeta segments was used. A multiplex PCR assay on genomic DNA amplified the CDR3 region of rearranged TCR beta genes. The Illumina HiSeq System was used to sequence the amplified TCR beta libraries as 87-base-pair reads. Per the authors' processing: Across the 500 to 700 repertoires, a later analysis counted 60 million to 90 million unique TCR beta chains, roughly 11 million of which were shared by at least two donors. Raw reads were error-corrected and collapsed into unique sequences by a nearest-neighbor algorithm in which closely related sequences were merged to remove PCR and sequencing errors. To assign V, D and J gene segments, CDR3 sequences were aligned to IMGT reference sequences. For a sequence to be retained, a match of at least six nucleotides was required to both a V gene segment and a J gene segment. Rearrangements were called productive when the CDR3 lacked stop codons and stayed in frame with V and J; all others were non-productive. CDR3 was defined according to IMGT convention as the region running from the second conserved V-encoded cysteine to the conserved J-encoded phenylalanine. Sequences without an unambiguous match to a single V gene segment were excluded from the earlier analysis of several hundred of the donors. In an earlier analysis of several hundred of the donors, a V segment was called functional when productive rearrangements were above 56.7%, and segregating when the standard deviation between donors exceeded 5%. A statistical classification framework was built to diagnose cytomegalovirus status from the catalog of TCR beta chain sequences. In a later analysis, TCR nucleotide sequences were compared against IMGT/GENE-DB human TR gene sequences so that V and J genes could be assigned. Using the TCRdist pipeline, a later analysis assigned CDR3 sequences along with most-parsimonious VDJ recombination scenarios. In a later analysis, every TCR beta chain was defined by the combination of its CDR3 amino acid sequence and its V-gene family, and reads without a unique V-gene family were dropped. As a way to deal with suspected cross-contamination and a sequencing artifact, a later analysis dropped 640 or so nucleotide sequences that were highly shared and had low generation probability. In a later analysis, a clonal expansion index for each public chain was calculated from normalized within-repertoire ranks of inferred template counts. In a later analysis, generation probabilities were computed with a VDJ recombination model fitted to out-of-frame rearrangements, and the resulting probabilities were checked against IGoR. Hypergeometric tests were used in a later analysis to score TCR-TCR, TCR-HLA and TCR-CMV co-occurrence, with a repertoire-size bias correction applied to the TCR pairs. In a later analysis, false discovery rates were estimated by permuting HLA or CMV assignments 20 times. In a later analysis, co-occurring TCRs were grouped with DBSCAN, and TCRdist sequence similarity was added when clustering was performed within HLA-allele-positive subsets. Repertoires with fewer than 30,000 or more than 120,000 public chains were left out of co-occurrence clustering, as were about 5 repertoires with anomalous nucleotide sharing. TCRdb provides this immuneACCESS table in a form limited to in-frame rearrangements. Some clones are lacking; in checked studies, under half of them reflect an unresolved V gene, and why the rest are absent is not known. Clonal size and the V and J genes are those of that table, whereas D and trimming came from the DNA. The sample table shows about 89,000 clones, and less than 75% are seen once. 2.1% of the sample belongs to the ten largest clones.

The sample comprised PBMCs. The TCR was taken from a man aged 25-45 years in good health and CMV-seronegative. The sequence is built from TRBV30 and TRBJ1-3; no D segment can be confidently identified. The bases are TGTGCCTGGAGTGTAGGTGTTAGGAGGACCTCTGGAAACACCATATATTTT. This yields the protein CAWSVGVRRTSGNTIYF.